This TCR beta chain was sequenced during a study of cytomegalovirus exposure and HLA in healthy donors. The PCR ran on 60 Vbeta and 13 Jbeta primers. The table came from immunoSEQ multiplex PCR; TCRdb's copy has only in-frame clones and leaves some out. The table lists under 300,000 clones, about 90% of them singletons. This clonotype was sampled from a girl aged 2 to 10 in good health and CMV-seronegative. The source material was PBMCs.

The CDR3 bases are TGCAGCGTTGTCTTGGGACAGGGGTCCTACGAGCAGTACTTC. This encodes CSVVLGQGSYEQYF. The rearrangement joins TRBV29-1 to TRBJ2-7; the match to TRBD1 covers 10 bases. The CDR3 runs 14 residues. Germline V gives CDR1 SQVTM, CDR2 ANQGSEA. V was pared by 4 bases and J by 1 base, with 4 bases of the junction left unmatched.